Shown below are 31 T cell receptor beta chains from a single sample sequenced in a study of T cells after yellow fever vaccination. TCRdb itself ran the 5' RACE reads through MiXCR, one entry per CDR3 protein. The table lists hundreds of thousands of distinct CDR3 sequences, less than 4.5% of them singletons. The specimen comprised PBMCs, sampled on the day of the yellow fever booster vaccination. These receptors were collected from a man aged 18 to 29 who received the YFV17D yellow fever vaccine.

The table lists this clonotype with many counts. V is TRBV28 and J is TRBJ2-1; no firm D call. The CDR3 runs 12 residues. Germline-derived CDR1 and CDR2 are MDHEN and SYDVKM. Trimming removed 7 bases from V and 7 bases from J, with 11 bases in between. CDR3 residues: CASTPLWNEQFF. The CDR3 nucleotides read TGTGCCAGCACACCCCTATGGAATGAGCAGTTCTTC. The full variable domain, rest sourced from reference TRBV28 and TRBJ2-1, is DVKVTQSSRYLVKRTGEKVFLECVQDMDHENMFWYRQDPGLGLRLIYFSYDVKMKEKGDIPEGYSVSREKKERFSLILESASTNQTSMYLCASTPLWNEQFFGPGTRLTVL.

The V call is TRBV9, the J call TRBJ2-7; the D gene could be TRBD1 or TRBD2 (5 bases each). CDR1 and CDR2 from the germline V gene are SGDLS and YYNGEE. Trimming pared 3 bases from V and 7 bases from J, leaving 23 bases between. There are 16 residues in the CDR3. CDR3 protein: CASSATSGTPAVEQYF. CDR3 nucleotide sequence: TGTGCCAGCAGCGCGACCTCCGGGACCCCGGCGGTAGAGCAGTACTTC.

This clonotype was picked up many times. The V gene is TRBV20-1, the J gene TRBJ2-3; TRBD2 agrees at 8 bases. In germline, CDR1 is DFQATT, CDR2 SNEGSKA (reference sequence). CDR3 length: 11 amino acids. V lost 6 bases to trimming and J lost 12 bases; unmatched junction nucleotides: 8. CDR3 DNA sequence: TGCAGTGCGGATACGGGGGGGCCCCAGTATTTT. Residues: CSADTGGPQYF.

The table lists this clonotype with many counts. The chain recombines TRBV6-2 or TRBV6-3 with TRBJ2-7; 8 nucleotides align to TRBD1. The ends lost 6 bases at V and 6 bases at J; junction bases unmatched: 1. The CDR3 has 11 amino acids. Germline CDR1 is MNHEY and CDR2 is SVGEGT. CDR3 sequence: CASSDRGEQYF. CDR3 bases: TGTGCCAGCAGCGACAGGGGCGAGCAGTACTTC.

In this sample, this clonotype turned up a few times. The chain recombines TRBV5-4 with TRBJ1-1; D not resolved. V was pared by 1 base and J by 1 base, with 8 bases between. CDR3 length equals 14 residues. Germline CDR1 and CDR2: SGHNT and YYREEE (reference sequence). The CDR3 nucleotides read TGTGCCAGCAGCTTGATCGACAAGAACACTGAAGCTTTCTTT. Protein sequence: CASSLIDKNTEAFF.

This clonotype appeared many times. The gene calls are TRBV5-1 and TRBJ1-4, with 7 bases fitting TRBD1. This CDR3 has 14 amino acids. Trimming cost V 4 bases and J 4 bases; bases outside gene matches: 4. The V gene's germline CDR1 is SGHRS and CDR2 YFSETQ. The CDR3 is CASSRDRDNEKLFF. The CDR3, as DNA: TGCGCCAGCAGCAGGGACAGAGATAATGAAAAACTGTTTTTT. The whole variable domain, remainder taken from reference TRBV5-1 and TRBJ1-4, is KAGVTQTPRYLIKTRGQQVTLSCSPISGHRSVSWYQQTPGQGLQFLFEYFSETQRNKGNFPGRFSGRQFSNSRSEMNVSTLELGDSALYLCASSRDRDNEKLFFGSGTQLSVL.

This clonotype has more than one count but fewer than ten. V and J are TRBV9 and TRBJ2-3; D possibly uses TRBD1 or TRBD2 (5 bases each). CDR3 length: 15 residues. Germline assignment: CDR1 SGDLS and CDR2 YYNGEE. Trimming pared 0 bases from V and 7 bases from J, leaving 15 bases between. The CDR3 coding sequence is TGTGCCAGCAGCGTAGCTGGGTCCGGGGCTAATACGCAGTATTTT. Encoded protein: CASSVAGSGANTQYF.

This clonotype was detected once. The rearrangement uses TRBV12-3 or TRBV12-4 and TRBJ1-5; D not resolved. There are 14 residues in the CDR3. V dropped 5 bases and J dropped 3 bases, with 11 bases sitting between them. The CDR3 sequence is CASSQTKYNQPQHF. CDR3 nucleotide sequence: TGTGCCAGCAGTCAAACCAAGTACAATCAGCCCCAGCATTTT.

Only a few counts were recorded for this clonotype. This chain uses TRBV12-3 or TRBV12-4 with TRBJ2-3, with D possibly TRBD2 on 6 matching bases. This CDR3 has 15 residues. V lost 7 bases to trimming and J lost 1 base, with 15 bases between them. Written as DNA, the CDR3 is TGTGCCAGCAACCAACTAGCCCCTGGCACAGATACGCAGTATTTT. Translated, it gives CASNQLAPGTDTQYF.

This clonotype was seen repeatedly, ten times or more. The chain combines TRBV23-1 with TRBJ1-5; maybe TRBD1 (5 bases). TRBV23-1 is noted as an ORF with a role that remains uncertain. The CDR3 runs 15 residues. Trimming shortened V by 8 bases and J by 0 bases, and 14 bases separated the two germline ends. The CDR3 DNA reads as TGCGCCAGCCGACGGGGGAACTTTAGCAATCAGCCCCAGCATTTT. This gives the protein CASRRGNFSNQPQHF.

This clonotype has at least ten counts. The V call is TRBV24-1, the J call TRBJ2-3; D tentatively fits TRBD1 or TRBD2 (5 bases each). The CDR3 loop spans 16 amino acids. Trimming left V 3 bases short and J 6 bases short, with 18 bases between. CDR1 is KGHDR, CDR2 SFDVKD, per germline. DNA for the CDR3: TGTGCCACCAGTGATGTCATCGGGGACCCCTGGGATACGCAGTATTTT. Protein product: CATSDVIGDPWDTQYF.

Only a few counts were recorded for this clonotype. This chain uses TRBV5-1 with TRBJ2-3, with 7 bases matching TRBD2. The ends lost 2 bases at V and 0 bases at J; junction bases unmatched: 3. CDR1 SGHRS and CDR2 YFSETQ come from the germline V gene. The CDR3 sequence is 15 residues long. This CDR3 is CASSFPSGSTDTQYF. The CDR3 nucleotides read TGCGCCAGCAGCTTTCCTAGCGGAAGCACAGATACGCAGTATTTT.

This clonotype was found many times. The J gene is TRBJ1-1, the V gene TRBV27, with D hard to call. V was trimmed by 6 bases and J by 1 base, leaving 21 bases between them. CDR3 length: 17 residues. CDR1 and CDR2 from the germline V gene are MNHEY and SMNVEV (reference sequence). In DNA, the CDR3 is TGTGCCAGCAGCGTGCGGATATTACGGGGTACGAACACTGAAGCTTTCTTT. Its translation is CASSVRILRGTNTEAFF.

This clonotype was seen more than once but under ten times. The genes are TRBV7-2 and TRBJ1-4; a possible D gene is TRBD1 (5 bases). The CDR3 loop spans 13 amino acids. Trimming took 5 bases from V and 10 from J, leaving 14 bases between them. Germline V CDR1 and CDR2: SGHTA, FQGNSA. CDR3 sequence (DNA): TGTGCCAGCAGCCTCCTGGGACCCGGAAAACTGTTTTTT. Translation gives CASSLLGPGKLFF.

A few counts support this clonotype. The CDR3 loop is CASSHPGAGARYGYTF. The CDR3 DNA reads TGTGCCAGCAGCCACCCCGGGGCAGGTGCCCGCTATGGCTACACCTTC. The chain joins TRBV3-1 to TRBJ1-2, with a possible D match to TRBD1 (5 bases). Germline-derived CDR1 and CDR2 are LGHDT and YNNKEL (reference sequence). There are 16 residues in the CDR3. Deletions cut 3 bases from V and 4 bases from J, with 18 bases between.

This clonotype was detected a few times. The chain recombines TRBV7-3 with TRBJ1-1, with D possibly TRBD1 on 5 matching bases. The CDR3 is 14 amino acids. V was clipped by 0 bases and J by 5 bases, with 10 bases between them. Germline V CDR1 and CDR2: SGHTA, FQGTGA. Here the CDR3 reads CASSLTGEVTEAFF. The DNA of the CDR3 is TGTGCCAGCAGCTTAACAGGGGAAGTTACTGAAGCTTTCTTT.

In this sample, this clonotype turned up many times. CDR3 loop: CASSRTGGSPEQYV. In DNA, the CDR3 is TGTGCCAGCAGTAGGACAGGGGGTTCACCCGAGCAGTACGTC. The rearrangement links TRBV6-2 or TRBV6-3 to TRBJ2-7, with 10 bases identical to TRBD1. The CDR3 extends over 14 amino acids. Looked up from germline, CDR1 is MNHEY and CDR2 is SVGEGT. Trimming took 5 bases from V and 6 from J; bases not matched to a gene: 7.

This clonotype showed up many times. Here the CDR3 DNA reads TGCGCCAGCAGTGTGGGGCTACCAGATACGCAGTATTTT. Residues: CASSVGLPDTQYF. This chain uses TRBV10-2 with TRBJ2-3; tentative D call: TRBD1 (5 bases). Trimming removed 4 bases at V and 4 bases at J, with 9 bases between. CDR1 and CDR2 (germline): WSHSY, SAAADI. The length of the CDR3 is 13 residues.

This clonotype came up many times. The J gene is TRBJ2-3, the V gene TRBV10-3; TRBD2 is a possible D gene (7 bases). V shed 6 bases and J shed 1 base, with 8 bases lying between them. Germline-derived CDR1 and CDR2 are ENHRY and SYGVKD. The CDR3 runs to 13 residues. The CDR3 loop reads CAISGGRTDTQYF. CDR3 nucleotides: TGTGCCATCAGCGGGGGGCGCACAGATACGCAGTATTTT.

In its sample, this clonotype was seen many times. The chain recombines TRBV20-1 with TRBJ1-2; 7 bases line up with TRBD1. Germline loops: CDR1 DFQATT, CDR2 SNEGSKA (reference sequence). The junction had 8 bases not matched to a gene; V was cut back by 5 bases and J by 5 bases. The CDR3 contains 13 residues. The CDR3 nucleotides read TGCAGTGCTGGTCGACAGGGTAGATATGGCTACACCTTC. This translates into CSAGRQGRYGYTF.

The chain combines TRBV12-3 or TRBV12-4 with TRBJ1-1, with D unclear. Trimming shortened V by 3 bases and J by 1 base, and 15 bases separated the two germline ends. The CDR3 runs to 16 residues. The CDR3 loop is CASSLGFALGNTEAFF. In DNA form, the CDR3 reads TGTGCCAGCAGTTTGGGCTTTGCCCTAGGGAACACTGAAGCTTTCTTT.

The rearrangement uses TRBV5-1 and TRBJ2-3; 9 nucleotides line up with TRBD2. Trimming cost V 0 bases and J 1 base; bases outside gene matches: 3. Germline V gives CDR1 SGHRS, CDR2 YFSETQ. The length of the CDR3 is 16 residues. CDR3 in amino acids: CASSLGLADGTDTQYF. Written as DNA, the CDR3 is TGCGCCAGCAGCTTGGGACTAGCGGATGGCACAGATACGCAGTATTTT.

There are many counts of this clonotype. The CDR3 DNA is TGTGCCAGCACCCTAGGTTGGACTAGCGGGGCACAAGAGACCCAGTACTTC. It is translated as CASTLGWTSGAQETQYF. The rearrangement uses TRBV11-2 and TRBJ2-5; 12 nucleotides match TRBD2. Germline V gives CDR1 SGHAT, CDR2 FQNNGV. V shed 7 bases, J shed 2 bases, and the junction held 11 bases outside the gene matches. The CDR3 covers 17 residues.

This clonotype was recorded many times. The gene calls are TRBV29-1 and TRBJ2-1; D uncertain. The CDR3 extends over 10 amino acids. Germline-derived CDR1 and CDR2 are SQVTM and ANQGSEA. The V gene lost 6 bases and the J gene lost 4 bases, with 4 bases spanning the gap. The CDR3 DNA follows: TGCAGCGTCCTTTACAATGAGCAGTTCTTC. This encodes CSVLYNEQFF.

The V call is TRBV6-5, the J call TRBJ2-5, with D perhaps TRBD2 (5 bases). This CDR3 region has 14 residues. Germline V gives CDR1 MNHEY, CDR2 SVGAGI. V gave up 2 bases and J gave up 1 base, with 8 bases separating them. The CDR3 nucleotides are TGTGCCAGCAGTTACGACTACCTCCAAGAGACCCAGTACTTC. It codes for CASSYDYLQETQYF.

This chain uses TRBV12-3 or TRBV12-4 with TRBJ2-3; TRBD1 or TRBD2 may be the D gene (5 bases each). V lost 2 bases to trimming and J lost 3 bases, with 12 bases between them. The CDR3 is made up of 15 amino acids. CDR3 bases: TGTGCCAGCAGTTTACAGGGAGAGGGGACAGATACGCAGTATTTT. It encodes CASSLQGEGTDTQYF.

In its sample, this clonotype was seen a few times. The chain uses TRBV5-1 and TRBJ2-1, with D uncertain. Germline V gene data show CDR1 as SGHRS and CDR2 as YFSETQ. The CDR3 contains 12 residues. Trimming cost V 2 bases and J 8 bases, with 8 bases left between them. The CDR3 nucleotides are TGCGCCAGCAGCTTCAGGTCCGATGAGCAGTTCTTC. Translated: CASSFRSDEQFF.

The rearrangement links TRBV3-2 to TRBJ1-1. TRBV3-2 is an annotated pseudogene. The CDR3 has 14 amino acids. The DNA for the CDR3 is TGTGCCAGCAGCCGGAGGGCTGTGAACACTGAAGCTTTCTTT. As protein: CASSRRAVNTEAFF.

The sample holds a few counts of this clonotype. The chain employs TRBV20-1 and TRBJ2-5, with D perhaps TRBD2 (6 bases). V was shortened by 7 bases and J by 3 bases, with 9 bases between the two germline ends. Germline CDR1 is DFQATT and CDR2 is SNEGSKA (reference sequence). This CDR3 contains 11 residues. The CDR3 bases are TGCAGTGGGGGGGTGGAAGAGACCCAGTACTTC. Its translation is CSGGVEETQYF.

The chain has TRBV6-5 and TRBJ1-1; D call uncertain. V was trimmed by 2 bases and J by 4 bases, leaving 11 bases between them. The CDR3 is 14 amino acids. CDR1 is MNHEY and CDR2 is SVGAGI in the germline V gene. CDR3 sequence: CASSYKGLGTEAFF. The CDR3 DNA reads TGTGCCAGCAGTTACAAGGGATTGGGCACTGAAGCTTTCTTT.

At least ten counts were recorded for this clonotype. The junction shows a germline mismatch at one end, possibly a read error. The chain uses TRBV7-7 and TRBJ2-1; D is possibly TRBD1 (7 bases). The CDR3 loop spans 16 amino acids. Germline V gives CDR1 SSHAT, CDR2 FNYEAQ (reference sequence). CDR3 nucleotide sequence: TGTGCTAGCAGCTTAAATCAGGGGGGCTCCTACAATGAGCAGTTCTTC. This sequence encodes CASSLNQGGSYNEQFF.